The next 15 T cell receptor beta chains were all read from a single sample in a study of blood T cells in healthy people across ages. The authors ran a second PCR of roughly 6 to 12 cycles using a sample-barcoded 5' primer and a J-beta primer mix. Each CDR3 protein is one row after TCRdb ran MiXCR on the 5' RACE reads. The repertoire holds 850,000 to 1,300,000 distinct CDR3 sequences, with more than 40% as singletons. The sequencing input was blood. The receptors stem from a woman aged 60-70 years in good health.

Note on this clonotype: A read error is possible here, since a much larger clone lies one base away. The V and J genes are TRBV5-1 and TRBJ2-1; the D gene is possibly TRBD2 (5 bases). Trimming left V 4 bases short and J 13 bases short, with 21 bases between. CDR1 and CDR2 from the germline V gene are SGHRS and YFSETQ. CDR3 size: 14 residues. CDR3 loop: CASSPTGFGETQFF. As DNA, the CDR3 is TGCGCCAGCAGCCCCACCGGATTTGGGGAGACCCAGTTCTTC.

The V and J genes are TRBV20-1 and TRBJ2-5; TRBD1 might be the D (6 bases). Trimming took off 6 bases at V and 2 bases at J, with 19 bases between the two ends. Germline CDR1 and CDR2: DFQATT and SNEGSKA (reference sequence). The CDR3 length is 15 residues. The CDR3 nucleotides read TGCAGTGCCTATCTACGGGACAAAGGACAAGAGACCCAGTACTTC. It codes for CSAYLRDKGQETQYF.

The J gene is TRBJ2-2, the V gene TRBV2; weak D call: TRBD1 (5 bases). The CDR3 is made up of 16 amino acids. The V gene lost 5 bases and the J gene lost 1 base, with 14 bases spanning the gap. Germline V gene lookup returns CDR1 SNHLY and CDR2 FYNNEI. Here the CDR3 DNA reads TGTGCCAGCAGTCCCTTGACAGTGATGAACACCGGGGAGCTGTTTTTT. This codes for CASSPLTVMNTGELFF.

This chain uses TRBV5-6 with TRBJ1-5; tentative D call: TRBD1 (6 bases). The CDR3 is 16 residues long. Trimming took off 0 bases at V and 5 bases at J, with 15 bases between the two ends. CDR1 and CDR2 from the germline V gene are SGHDT and YYEEEE. CDR3 in amino acids: CASSLGTQGRHQPQHF. For the CDR3, the DNA is TGTGCCAGCAGCTTGGGGACTCAGGGGAGACATCAGCCCCAGCATTTT.

The chain links TRBV20-1 to TRBJ2-1; TRBD2 might be the D (6 bases). The last part of the DNA fits TRBJ2-7 better; the J call may be wrong. Per germline, CDR1 DFQATT and CDR2 SNEGSKA (reference sequence). The CDR3 spans 16 residues. The CDR3 DNA follows: TGCAGTGCTGAGAGCCCGGGGACTGCCTCCTACAATGAGCAGTACTTC. Translated, it gives CSAESPGTASYNEQYF.

This clonotype was seen only once. The genes are TRBV20-1 and TRBJ2-1; 14 bases map to TRBD2. The CDR3 length is 19 residues. V lost 6 bases and J lost 6; bases outside the gene matches: 19. Per the germline V gene, CDR1 is DFQATT and CDR2 is SNEGSKA (reference sequence). The CDR3 region has the DNA TGCAGTGCACTAACACTCTCCGGACTAGCGGGAGGATTCTCCAATGAGCAGTTCTTC. Its translation: CSALTLSGLAGGFSNEQFF.

The chain combines TRBV9 with TRBJ2-7, with TRBD2 matching over 7 bases. The germline V gene has CDR1 SGDLS and CDR2 YYNGEE. The CDR3 contains 16 residues. V lost 4 bases and J lost 7; bases outside the gene matches: 17. Here the CDR3 reads CASSPVAGVKGGEQYF. The CDR3 coding sequence is TGTGCCAGCAGCCCGGTTGCGGGAGTGAAGGGAGGAGAGCAGTACTTC.

The J gene is TRBJ2-7, the V gene TRBV5-1, with 9 bases that match TRBD1. The CDR3 is 15 amino acids. Looked up from germline, CDR1 is SGHRS and CDR2 is YFSETQ. V lost 4 bases and J lost 3; bases outside the gene matches: 8. The CDR3, as DNA: TGCGCCAGCAGCACCACCGGGACAGGGATCTACGAGCAGTACTTC. Protein product: CASSTTGTGIYEQYF.

This clonotype was counted many times. V and J are TRBV4-1 and TRBJ2-6; D gene ambiguous. The germline V gene has CDR1 MGHRA and CDR2 YSYEKL. The CDR3 is 16 residues long. Trimming shortened V by 3 bases and J by 0 bases, and 9 bases separated the two germline ends. The CDR3 DNA reads as TGCGCCAGCAGCCACGGAACAGCCTCTGGGGCCAACGTCCTGACTTTC. It specifies CASSHGTASGANVLTF.

The V gene is TRBV14, the J gene TRBJ2-1; TRBD2 aligns across 12 bases. Germline CDR1 is SGHDN and CDR2 is FVKESK. J was trimmed by 5 bases and V by 0 bases; bases with no gene match: 14. The CDR3 spans 20 residues. CDR3 loop: CASSQDPRLAGEGRHNEQFF. DNA of the CDR3: TGTGCCAGCAGCCAAGATCCGAGACTAGCGGGAGAGGGGAGACACAATGAGCAGTTCTTC.

This clonotype appeared once. V is TRBV7-9 and J is TRBJ2-7; possibly TRBD1 for D (5 bases). Germline CDR1 SEHNR, CDR2 FQNEAQ (reference sequence). The CDR3 is 15 amino acids. V shed 2 bases and J shed 0 bases, with 11 bases lying between them. The CDR3: CASSLSGSNSYEQYF. DNA of the CDR3: TGTGCCAGCAGCTTATCAGGGTCCAACTCCTACGAGCAGTACTTC.

V is TRBV27 and J is TRBJ1-5; a weak D match, TRBD1 (5 bases). The CDR3 sequence is 13 residues long. Germline V gene lookup returns CDR1 MNHEY and CDR2 SMNVEV (reference sequence). V lost 4 bases, J lost 4 bases, and 8 bases lay in between. The CDR3: CASSSDMNQPQHF. The CDR3, as DNA: TGTGCCAGCAGTTCGGACATGAATCAGCCCCAGCATTTT.

The chain combines TRBV29-1 with TRBJ2-5; D is uncertain. CDR3 length: 12 residues. Looked up from germline, CDR1 is SQVTM and CDR2 is ANQGSEA. V was pared by 4 bases and J by 1 base, with 7 bases between. As DNA, the CDR3 is TGCAGCGTTGGACACGTCCAAGAGACCCAGTACTTC. The encoded protein is CSVGHVQETQYF.

This chain uses TRBV3-1 with TRBJ2-3; 9 nucleotides line up with TRBD1. With V trimmed by 4 bases and J by 8 bases, 7 bases remained unmatched. The CDR3 spans 14 residues. Germline V gene sequence: CDR1 LGHDT, CDR2 YNNKEL (reference sequence). The CDR3, as DNA: TGTGCCAGCAGCCTAAGACAGGGGGGATGTACGCAGTATTTT. Amino acids: CASSLRQGGCTQYF.

This sequence joins TRBV6-5 and TRBJ1-2; TRBD1 matches at 9 bases. CDR3 length equals 13 residues. Germline CDR1 and CDR2: MNHEY and SVGAGI. Trimming removed 6 bases from V and 6 bases from J; junction bases left unmatched: 5. The CDR3: CASSQTGGNGYTF. For the CDR3, the DNA is TGTGCCAGCAGCCAAACAGGGGGCAATGGCTACACCTTC.